This is a list of T cell receptor beta chains from one sample in a study of spatial heterogeneity in lung cancer. TCRdb re-called the 5' RACE reads through MiXCR, storing one row per CDR3 protein. The table has 110,000 or so distinct CDR3 sequences, about a tenth seen once. Source: PBMCs, taken at follow-up. Source of these receptors: a female donor with early-stage non-small cell lung cancer. CDR3s include the opening cysteine and the closing phenylalanine or tryptophan. Fields, in order: D gene, clone size, V gene, J gene, CDR3 DNA, CDR3 protein. A D gene is named only where the DNA matches it firmly. Rows may omit the clone size; those that give it use once, few, many or a size class.

d_gene: .
abundance: .
v_gene: TRBV6-5
j_gene: TRBJ1-4
CDR3nt: TGTGCCAGCAGTTACTCGGGGTCGGCTAATGAAAAACTGTTTTTT
CDR3aa: CASSYSGSANEKLFF

d_gene: .
abundance: .
v_gene: TRBV19
j_gene: TRBJ1-4
CDR3nt: TGTGCCAGTTCTACAGGTACCAAAGTCTTGAATGAAAAACTGTTTTTT
CDR3aa: CASSTGTKVLNEKLFF

d_gene: .
abundance: .
v_gene: TRBV20-1
j_gene: TRBJ1-1
CDR3nt: TGCAGTGCTAGAATTCAAGGACGGAGGAACACTGAAGCTTTCTTT
CDR3aa: CSARIQGRRNTEAFF

d_gene: TRBD2
abundance: many
v_gene: TRBV11-1
j_gene: TRBJ2-3
CDR3nt: TGTGCCAGCAGCCGAGGGACTAGCGGGAGTGCAGATACGCAGTATTTT
CDR3aa: CASSRGTSGSADTQYF

d_gene: TRBD2
abundance: many
v_gene: TRBV27
j_gene: TRBJ2-5
CDR3nt: TGTGCCAGCAGTTTAGGGATAGCGGGGGCCCAAGAGACCCAGTACTTC
CDR3aa: CASSLGIAGAQETQYF

d_gene: TRBD1
abundance: .
v_gene: TRBV18
j_gene: TRBJ1-4
CDR3nt: TGTGCCAGCTCACCTCTACAGGGGGCCGTTGAAAAACTGTTTTTT
CDR3aa: CASSPLQGAVEKLFF

d_gene: .
abundance: few
v_gene: TRBV12-3/TRBV12-4
j_gene: TRBJ1-5
CDR3nt: TGTGCCAGCAGTTTGGGGCAGGGGCATCAGCCCCAGCATTTT
CDR3aa: CASSLGQGHQPQHF

d_gene: .
abundance: .
v_gene: TRBV19
j_gene: TRBJ2-4
CDR3nt: TGTGCCAGTAGTATCTCGTCAGGGGAAGGCATTCAGTACTTC
CDR3aa: CASSISSGEGIQYF

d_gene: .
abundance: .
v_gene: TRBV7-2
j_gene: TRBJ2-1
CDR3nt: TGTGCCAGCAGCGGTCTAAGACTCAATGAGCAGTTCTTC
CDR3aa: CASSGLRLNEQFF

d_gene: .
abundance: few
v_gene: TRBV29-1
j_gene: TRBJ2-1
CDR3nt: TGCAGCGTTGAAATATTCACTAGCCATGAGCAGTTCTTC
CDR3aa: CSVEIFTSHEQFF

d_gene: .
abundance: many
v_gene: TRBV7-8
j_gene: TRBJ2-7
CDR3nt: TGTGCCAGCAGCTTTTCCTACGAGCAGTACTTC
CDR3aa: CASSFSYEQYF

d_gene: TRBD1
abundance: .
v_gene: TRBV6-6
j_gene: TRBJ2-2
CDR3nt: TGTGCCAGCAGTCGACAGGGGGCGAACACCGGGGAGCTGTTTTTT
CDR3aa: CASSRQGANTGELFF

d_gene: TRBD2
abundance: many
v_gene: TRBV20-1
j_gene: TRBJ2-7
CDR3nt: TGCAGTGCTTCGGGGACTAGCGGGAGGCCCTCCTACGAGCAGTACTTC
CDR3aa: CSASGTSGRPSYEQYF

d_gene: .
abundance: .
v_gene: TRBV29-1
j_gene: TRBJ1-1
CDR3nt: TGCAGCGTGGAACGACAGGCGGAAGTGATTGAAGCTTTCTTT
CDR3aa: CSVERQAEVIEAFF

d_gene: .
abundance: few
v_gene: TRBV4-3
j_gene: TRBJ1-3
CDR3nt: TGCGCCAGCAGCCACCGCAGTGGAGGATCCTCTGGAAACACCATATATTTT
CDR3aa: CASSHRSGGSSGNTIYF

d_gene: .
abundance: many
v_gene: TRBV29-1
j_gene: TRBJ1-4
CDR3nt: TGCAGCGCCGGGTTCCCCGCAACTAATGAAAAACTGTTTTTT
CDR3aa: CSAGFPATNEKLFF

d_gene: .
abundance: few
v_gene: TRBV5-1
j_gene: TRBJ1-1
CDR3nt: TGCGCCAGCAGCTTGGCCGGGGGGCGTGAAGCTTTCTTT
CDR3aa: CASSLAGGREAFF

d_gene: .
abundance: .
v_gene: TRBV21-1
j_gene: TRBJ2-5
CDR3nt: TGTGCCAGCAGCAAATCTCTTCCCTCGTGTGTAAAAGAGACCCAGTACTTC
CDR3aa: CASSKSLPSCVKETQYF

d_gene: TRBD2
abundance: .
v_gene: TRBV27
j_gene: TRBJ2-7
CDR3nt: TGTGCCAGCAGTCCCCACCCAGCGGGAGGGCCAGACGAGCAGTACTTC
CDR3aa: CASSPHPAGGPDEQYF

d_gene: TRBD1
abundance: many
v_gene: TRBV5-1
j_gene: TRBJ1-1
CDR3nt: TGCGCCAGCAGCTTGGGGACAGGGCGGGCTGAAGCTTTCTTT
CDR3aa: CASSLGTGRAEAFF

d_gene: .
abundance: .
v_gene: TRBV6-1
j_gene: TRBJ2-2
CDR3nt: TGTGCCAGCAGGATCACAGGCACCGGGGAGCTGTTTTTT
CDR3aa: CASRITGTGELFF

d_gene: TRBD1
abundance: many
v_gene: TRBV28
j_gene: TRBJ2-5
CDR3nt: TGTGCCAGCAGTTCGACATGGGACAGGGTGTACTACCAAGAGACCCAGTACTTC
CDR3aa: CASSSTWDRVYYQETQYF

d_gene: .
abundance: .
v_gene: TRBV20-1
j_gene: TRBJ2-4
CDR3nt: TGCAGTGCTCACCAAATCACCGGGACTAAAAACATTCAGTACTTC
CDR3aa: CSAHQITGTKNIQYF